This T cell receptor (beta chain) emerged from a study of control samples from healthy donors and cancer patients. Assay: immunoSEQ multiplex PCR; the TCRdb copy retains only in-frame clones and omits some. The sample lists 100,000 to 150,000 clones; about 89% were seen once. CDR3 length equals 16 residues. Trimming stripped 7 bases from V and 1 base from J, with 17 bases between. The V and J genes are TRBV23-1 and TRBJ1-3; D may be TRBD1 (5 bases). TRBV23-1 is filed as an ORF, its function uncertain. Source material: blood. The clonotype comes from a man aged 60 to 69 in good health. The CDR3: CASNGHRVSSGNTIYF. Written as DNA, the CDR3 is TGCGCCAGCAACGGACACCGGGTTAGTTCTGGAAACACCATATATTTT.